The entry that follows covers one TCR beta chain sequence. This entry belongs to a study of T-cell memory formation after mild COVID-19. Germline trimming cut 8 bases from V and 1 base from J; bases unmatched to any gene: 16. Germline lookup yields CDR1 MNHEY and CDR2 SMNVEV (reference sequence). The CDR3 runs to 18 residues. TCRdb ran MiXCR on the 5' RACE reads and lists one entry per CDR3 protein. The table has 50,000 or so distinct CDR3 sequences, 25% to 30% seen once. V is TRBV27 and J is TRBJ2-2; TRBD2 aligns across 7 bases. This clonotype was obtained from a man between 18 and 35 years old who had mild COVID-19 (a few samples of this study predate the infection). Cell type and time point are not known. Sequencing was carried out using PBMCs or a T cell subset sorted from them (not recorded which). CDR3 region: CASSGGATARLNTGELFF. CDR3 nucleotide sequence: TGTGCCAGCTCGGGGGGAGCGACAGCCCGCCTGAACACCGGGGAGCTGTTTTTT.